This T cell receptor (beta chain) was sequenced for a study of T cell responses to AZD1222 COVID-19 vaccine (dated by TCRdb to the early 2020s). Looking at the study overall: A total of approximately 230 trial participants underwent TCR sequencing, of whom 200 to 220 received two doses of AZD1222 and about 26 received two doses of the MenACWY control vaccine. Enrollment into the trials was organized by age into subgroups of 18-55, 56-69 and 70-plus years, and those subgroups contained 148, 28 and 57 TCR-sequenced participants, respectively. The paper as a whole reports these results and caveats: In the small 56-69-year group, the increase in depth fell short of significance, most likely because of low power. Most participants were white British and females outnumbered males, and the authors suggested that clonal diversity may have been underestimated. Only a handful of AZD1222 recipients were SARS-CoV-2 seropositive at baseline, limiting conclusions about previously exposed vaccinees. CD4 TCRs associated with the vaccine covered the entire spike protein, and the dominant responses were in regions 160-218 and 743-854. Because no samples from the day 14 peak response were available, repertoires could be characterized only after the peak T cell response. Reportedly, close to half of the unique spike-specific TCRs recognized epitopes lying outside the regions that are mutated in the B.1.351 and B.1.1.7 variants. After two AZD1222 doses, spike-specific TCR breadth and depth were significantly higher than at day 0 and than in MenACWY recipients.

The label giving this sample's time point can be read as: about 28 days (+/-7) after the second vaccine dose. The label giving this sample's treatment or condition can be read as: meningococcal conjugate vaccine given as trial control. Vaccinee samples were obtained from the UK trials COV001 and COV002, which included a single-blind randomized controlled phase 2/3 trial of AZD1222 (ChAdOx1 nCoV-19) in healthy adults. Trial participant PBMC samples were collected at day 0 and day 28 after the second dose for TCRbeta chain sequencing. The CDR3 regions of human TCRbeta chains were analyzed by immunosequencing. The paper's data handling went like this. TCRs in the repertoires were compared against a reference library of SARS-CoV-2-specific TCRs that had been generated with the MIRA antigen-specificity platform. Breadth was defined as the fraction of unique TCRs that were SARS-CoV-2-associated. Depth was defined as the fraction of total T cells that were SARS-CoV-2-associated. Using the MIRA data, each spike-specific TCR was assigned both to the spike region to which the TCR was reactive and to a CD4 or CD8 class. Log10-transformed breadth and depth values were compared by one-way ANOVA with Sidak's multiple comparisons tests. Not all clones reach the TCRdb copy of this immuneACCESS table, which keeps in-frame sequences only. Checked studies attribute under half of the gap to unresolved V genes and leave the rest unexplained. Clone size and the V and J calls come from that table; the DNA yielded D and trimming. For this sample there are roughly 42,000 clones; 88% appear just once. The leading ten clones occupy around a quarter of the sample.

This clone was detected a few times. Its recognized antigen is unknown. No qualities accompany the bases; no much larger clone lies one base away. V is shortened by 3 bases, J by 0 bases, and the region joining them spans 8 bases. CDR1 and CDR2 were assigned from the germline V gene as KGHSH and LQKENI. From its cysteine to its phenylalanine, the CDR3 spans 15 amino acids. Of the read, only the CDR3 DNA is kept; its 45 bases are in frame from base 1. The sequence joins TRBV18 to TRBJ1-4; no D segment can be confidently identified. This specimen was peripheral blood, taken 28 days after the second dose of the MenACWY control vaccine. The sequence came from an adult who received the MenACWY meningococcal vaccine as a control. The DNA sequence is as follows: TGTGCCAGCTCACCCTACAGTGCAACTAATGAAAAACTGTTTTTT. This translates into CASSPYSATNEKLFF.